The 22 T cell receptor beta chains below all came from one sample that was sequenced in a study of T cell responses to AZD1222 COVID-19 vaccine. Method: immunoSEQ multiplex PCR; TCRdb's copy keeps in-frame clones and lacks some. The sample lists 85,000 to 90,000 clones, roughly nine tenths occurring once. The specimen comprised peripheral blood, sampled 28 days after the second AZD1222 dose. These receptors were taken from an adult who received the AZD1222 COVID-19 vaccine.

J is TRBJ1-1 and V is TRBV9; a weak D match, TRBD1 (5 bases). CDR1 and CDR2 from the germline V gene are SGDLS and YYNGEE. The V end was cut by 7 bases, the J end by 3 bases, with 13 bases between. The CDR3 sequence is 13 residues long. The CDR3 bases are TGTGCCAGCGGGGCTGGGAGACACACTGAAGCTTTCTTT. Residues: CASGAGRHTEAFF. The full variable domain, rest sourced from reference TRBV9 and TRBJ1-1, is DSGVTQTPKHLITATGQRVTLRCSPRSGDLSVYWYQQSLDQGLQFLIQYYNGEERAKGNILERFSAQQFPDLHSELNLSSLELGDSALYFCASGAGRHTEAFFGQGTRLTVV.

This sequence joins TRBV29-1 and TRBJ1-5; no clear D. Germline loops: CDR1 SQVTM, CDR2 ANQGSEA. The CDR3 length is 12 residues. Trimming took 5 bases from V and 5 from J, leaving 10 bases between them. CDR3 nucleotide sequence: TGCAGCGTTTCGGGTTGGGATCAGCCCCAGCATTTT. This translates into CSVSGWDQPQHF.

The genes are TRBV18 and TRBJ2-3, with TRBD1 matching 9 bases. This CDR3 contains 16 residues. Trimming removed 1 base from V and 2 bases from J; junction bases left unmatched: 4. Germline V CDR1 and CDR2: KGHSH, LQKENI. The CDR3 DNA reads as TGTGCCAGCTCACCACTGACAGGGGGGGCCACAGATACGCAGTATTTT. Protein: CASSPLTGGATDTQYF.

The chain has TRBV5-8 and TRBJ2-5; D remains unclear. The CDR3 consists of 15 residues. Germline V lookup: CDR1 SGHTS, CDR2 YDEGEE. The V gene lost 2 bases and the J gene lost 3 bases, with 14 bases spanning the gap. CDR3 amino acids: CASSFQKQWEETQYF. For the CDR3, the DNA is TGTGCCAGCAGCTTCCAAAAACAGTGGGAAGAGACCCAGTACTTC.

In regard to this clone: Relative to the germline gene, one junction end is altered; a read error may explain this. The V call is TRBV7-7, the J call TRBJ2-3; no definite D call. This CDR3 contains 15 residues. Germline CDR1 is SSHAT and CDR2 is FNYEAQ (reference sequence). This chain's CDR3 is CASSLALSRTDTQYF. CDR3 DNA: TGTGCTAGCAGCTTAGCTCTCTCTCGCACAGATACGCAGTATTTT.

The V call is TRBV14, the J call TRBJ2-4; 7 nucleotides agree with TRBD1. Trimming at V came to 4 bases and at J to 3 bases, leaving 6 bases not matched to a gene. Germline V CDR1 and CDR2: SGHDN, FVKESK. There are 15 residues in the CDR3. This chain's CDR3 is CASSRARGLKNIQYF. CDR3 sequence (DNA): TGTGCCAGCAGCCGAGCAAGGGGGCTCAAAAACATTCAGTACTTC.

The chain employs TRBV18 and TRBJ1-5, with D possibly being TRBD1 (5 bases). Trimming took off 6 bases at V and 3 bases at J, with 15 bases between the two ends. The CDR3 covers 15 residues. Germline CDR1 is KGHSH and CDR2 is LQKENI. The CDR3 is CASSLNQGSNQPQHF. CDR3 coding DNA: TGTGCCAGCTCCCTCAATCAGGGATCCAATCAGCCCCAGCATTTT.

The rearrangement links TRBV6-5 to TRBJ1-2; D unclear. V was cut by 7 bases and J by 1 base, with 10 bases left in between. Looked up from germline, CDR1 is MNHEY and CDR2 is SVGAGI. The CDR3 totals 13 residues. The chain's CDR3 is CASTLQSNYGYTF. Here the CDR3 DNA reads TGTGCCAGCACCTTACAGAGTAACTATGGCTACACCTTC.

This clone came up a few times. The chain carries TRBV6-2 or TRBV6-3 and TRBJ2-2; TRBD2 matches 8 bases. Looked up from germline, CDR1 is MNHEY and CDR2 is SVGEGT. Trimming cost V 5 bases and J 3 bases; bases outside gene matches: 5. The CDR3 spans 15 residues. The CDR3 DNA reads as TGTGCCAGCAGTCCGCCGGGGGGGTACACCGGGGAGCTGTTTTTT. Translated: CASSPPGGYTGELFF.

In this sample, this clone turned up a few times. The CDR3 protein is CATSDRGLGGIHEQYV. CDR3 in DNA: TGTGCCACCAGTGATAGGGGGTTAGGAGGGATCCACGAGCAGTACGTC. The V and J genes are TRBV24-1 and TRBJ2-7; D tentatively reads TRBD1 or TRBD2 (6 bases each). V was shortened by 3 bases and J by 5 bases, with 19 bases between the two germline ends. The germline V gene has CDR1 KGHDR and CDR2 SFDVKD. The CDR3 is made up of 16 amino acids.

The chain recombines TRBV19 with TRBJ2-7; 10 nucleotides match TRBD1. With 3 bases clipped from V and 5 bases from J, the junction kept 7 bases outside the gene matches. The germline gives CDR1 LNHDA, CDR2 SQIVND (reference sequence). The CDR3 has 15 amino acids. In nucleotides, the CDR3 is TGTGCCAGTAGTATCGGCGGACAGGGGGACCACGAGCAGTACGTC. The encoded protein is CASSIGGQGDHEQYV.

The chain recombines TRBV6-5 with TRBJ2-7; 7 bases match TRBD1. The V segment lost 6 bases and the J segment 2 bases; nucleotides outside the gene matches: 10. Germline V CDR1 and CDR2: MNHEY, SVGAGI. The CDR3 extends over 15 amino acids. The DNA for the CDR3 is TGTGCCAGCAGCAACCAGGGGGTAGTACCCTACGAGCAGTACGTC. Translation gives CASSNQGVVPYEQYV.

V and J are TRBV19 and TRBJ2-1; TRBD2 agrees at 7 bases. With V trimmed by 9 bases and J by 9 bases, 17 bases remained unmatched. CDR1 and CDR2 from the germline V gene are LNHDA and SQIVND (reference sequence). The CDR3 spans 15 residues. Here the CDR3 reads CASTNGLDSQAEQFF. The DNA of the CDR3 is TGTGCCAGCACGAACGGACTAGATTCACAGGCTGAGCAGTTCTTC.

The chain has TRBV21-1 and TRBJ1-2. TRBV21-1 is marked as a pseudogene. The length of the CDR3 is 15 residues. The CDR3 reads CASSKRSGPRRGYTF. CDR3 coding DNA: TGTGCCAGCAGCAAAAGATCGGGGCCGAGACGGGGCTACACCTTC.

The chain links TRBV27 to TRBJ1-1; D not resolved. Germline CDR1 MNHEY, CDR2 SMNVEV (reference sequence). The ends were cut back, 1 base at V and 4 bases at J, with 4 bases in the middle. The CDR3 is 12 residues long. This CDR3 reads CASSLLGTEAFF. As DNA, the CDR3 is TGTGCCAGCAGTTTATTGGGCACTGAAGCTTTCTTT.

The CDR3 DNA sequence: TGTGCCAGCAGCTCTCTCAGACATTGCCACAATTCACCCCTCCACTTT. Its protein is CASSSLRHCHNSPLHF. V and J are TRBV5-5 and TRBJ1-6; no reliable D call. The CDR3 has 16 amino acids. Germline CDR1 is SGHKS and CDR2 is YYEKEE (reference sequence). The ends were cut back, 3 bases at V and 7 bases at J, with 17 bases in the middle. The whole variable domain, filled in from reference TRBV5-5 and TRBJ1-6, reads DAGVTQSPTHLIKTRGQQVTLRCSPISGHKSVSWYQQVLGQGPQFIFQYYEKEERGRGNFPDRFSARQFPNYSSELNVNALLLGDSALYLCASSSLRHCHNSPLHFGNGTRLTVT.

The genes are TRBV4-1 and TRBJ1-4, with D possibly matching TRBD1 (5 bases). This CDR3 has 17 amino acids. Germline CDR1 is MGHRA and CDR2 is YSYEKL. The V gene lost 4 bases and the J gene lost 2 bases, with 17 bases spanning the gap. This CDR3 reads CASSPRPRGITNEKLFF. CDR3 nucleotide sequence: TGCGCCAGCAGCCCCCGGCCAAGGGGTATCACTAATGAAAAACTGTTTTTT.

This chain uses TRBV3-1 (or the pseudogene TRBV3-2) with TRBJ2-1; 9 bases are a match to TRBD2. Germline lookup yields CDR1 LGHDT and CDR2 YNNKEL (reference sequence). J was trimmed by 5 bases and V by 4 bases; bases with no gene match: 6. The CDR3 runs to 15 residues. In DNA, the CDR3 is TGTGCCAGCAGCCCCCTACTAGCGGGCGACAATGAGCAGTTCTTC. Translated: CASSPLLAGDNEQFF.

Here the CDR3 reads CASRDSPYNSPLHF. As DNA, the CDR3 is TGTGCCAGCAGGGACAGTCCGTATAATTCACCCCTCCACTTT. The chain joins TRBV28 to TRBJ1-6; the D gene is possibly TRBD1 (6 bases). The CDR3 is 14 amino acids. Germline CDR1 reads MDHEN; CDR2 reads SYDVKM. Trimming pared 6 bases from V and 4 bases from J, leaving 10 bases between.

V is TRBV6-5 and J is TRBJ1-3; D remains ambiguous. This CDR3 has 14 amino acids. Germline V CDR1 and CDR2: MNHEY, SVGAGI. The ends were cut back, 1 base at V and 1 base at J, with 5 bases in the middle. CDR3 in amino acids: CASSYLGSGNTIYF. In nucleotides, the CDR3 is TGTGCCAGCAGTTACTTAGGATCTGGAAACACCATATATTTT.

This clone was observed a single time. V usage is TRBV2 and J usage is TRBJ1-5, with unresolved D. There are 17 residues in the CDR3. In germline, CDR1 is SNHLY, CDR2 FYNNEI. V lost 3 bases and J 2 bases, leaving 17 bases between the germline ends. The CDR3 spells CASSEDEAPPGNQPQHF. The CDR3, as DNA: TGTGCCAGCAGTGAGGATGAGGCCCCCCCGGGCAATCAGCCCCAGCATTTT.

This clone was detected only once. The gene calls are TRBV7-9 and TRBJ1-4; TRBD1 agrees at 7 bases. There are 14 residues in the CDR3. With V trimmed by 6 bases and J by 5 bases, 6 bases remained unmatched. CDR1 is SEHNR and CDR2 is FQNEAQ in the germline V gene (reference sequence). The CDR3 DNA is TGTGCCAGCAGGGGGACAGCTACCAATGAAAAACTGTTTTTT. Translating it yields CASRGTATNEKLFF.